The clone carrying this TCR beta chain showed up just a few times. Its target is unknown. The second PCR ran about 6 to 12 cycles with a sample-barcoded 5' primer and J-beta primers. Every molecule of cDNA carried a tag from a template-switch adaptor with 12 random nucleotides. From the 5' RACE reads, TCRdb called clonotypes with MiXCR, one entry per CDR3 protein. In the table there are about 800,000 distinct CDR3 sequences, more than 45% of which are singletons. Each sample gave at least 6.5 million isolated PBMCs. This entry belongs to a study of blood T cells in healthy people across ages. The study's findings and limits: Naive CD4+ cells and diversity were both higher in long-lived donors than in aged donors. Any changes in expanded clonotypes were possibly confounded, as donor CMV status remained unknown.

V gave up 4 bases and J gave up 7 bases; unmatched junction bases: 4. Germline CDR1 reads DFQATT; CDR2 reads SNEGSKA (reference sequence). The length of the CDR3 is 13 residues. This TCR derives from a man aged 30 to 45 in good health. The source material was blood. The chain has TRBV20-1 and TRBJ2-1; the match to TRBD2 covers 10 bases. The CDR3 DNA follows: TGCAGTGCTACTAGCGGGGGTAGAAATGAGCAGTTCTTC. This translates into CSATSGGRNEQFF.